This TCR beta chain comes out of a study of CD8 T cells in Susac syndrome. General study findings and limits: Peak Susac CD8+ clonal expansion occurred in TEMRA cells and active patients.

Details on this clonotype: Its antigen is unknown.

From blood CD8+ and CD4+ T cells, the TCR beta chain was sequenced. Reverse transcription of about 0.5 to 1 ug RNA was carried out with random hexamers. immunoSEQ multiplex PCR amplified TCR beta CDR3 across 54 Vbeta, 13 Jbeta. TCRdb reanalysed the immunoSEQ multiplex PCR reads using MiXCR and keeps one entry per CDR3 protein. The table has 70,000 to 100,000 distinct CDR3 sequences, approximately 96% seen once. Germline CDR1 reads MNHEY; CDR2 reads SVGEGT. Trimming stripped 6 bases from V and 5 bases from J, with 16 bases between. There are 14 residues in the CDR3. The specimen was CD8+ T cells from PBMCs. V usage is TRBV6-2 or TRBV6-3 and J usage is TRBJ1-1; D might be TRBD1 (5 bases). The receptor comes from a human donor with Susac syndrome. In DNA form, the CDR3 reads TGTGCCAGCAGCACCTACACGGGGGGAACTGAAGCTTTCTTT. Amino acids: CASSTYTGGTEAFF.